Listed here are 2 T cell receptor beta chains from one sample, sequenced in a study of T cells in localized non-small cell lung cancer (dated by TCRdb to 2018 to 2021). Receptor libraries were prepared by the immunoSEQ multiplex PCR assay. Not all clones reach the TCRdb copy of this immuneACCESS table, which keeps in-frame sequences only. Checked studies attribute under half of the gap to unresolved V genes and leave the rest unexplained. For this sample the table gives around 15,000 clones, of which around 85% were detected only once. The ten largest account for around 25% of the sample. Sequencing was performed on peripheral blood, taken before any cancer treatment. These receptors all stem from a female donor of 60 years or more with stage I squamous cell lung carcinoma.

This clone was seen a single time. The rearrangement joins TRBV2 to TRBJ1-1, with TRBD1 matching 10 bases. This CDR3 has 14 amino acids. Germline CDR1 SNHLY, CDR2 FYNNEI. V was pared by 2 bases and J by 7 bases, with 4 bases of the junction left unmatched. In DNA form, the CDR3 reads TGTGCCAGCAGTGAATCTTGGGACAGGGGTGAAGCTTTCTTT. Its translation is CASSESWDRGEAFF.

This clone came up once. The chain has TRBV6-5 and TRBJ2-7; possibly TRBD1 for D (6 bases). CDR3 length equals 15 residues. Trimming shortened V by 4 bases and J by 2 bases, and 15 bases separated the two germline ends. Germline CDR1 MNHEY, CDR2 SVGAGI. The CDR3 sequence: CASSLHSRDTYEQYF. In DNA, the CDR3 is TGTGCCAGCAGTTTACATTCTAGGGACACCTACGAGCAGTACTTC.